These 21 T cell receptor beta chains share one sample of origin, sequenced in a study of graft-versus-host responses after intestinal transplantation. Method: immunoSEQ multiplex PCR; TCRdb's copy keeps in-frame clones and lacks some. The sample carries roughly 96,000 clones, roughly nine tenths recorded once. For these receptors, no antigen is known. Sequences were derived from unstimulated CD8+ T cells sorted from spleen or lymph node cells, sampled before intestinal transplant. Receptors were obtained from a human donor who received an intestinal transplant.

A single count supports this clone. The chain combines TRBV7-9 with TRBJ2-7; 7 nucleotides match TRBD1. Losses at the gene ends were 5 bases for V and 4 bases for J; bases not matched to a gene: 5. Germline CDR1 SEHNR, CDR2 FQNEAQ (reference sequence). The CDR3 spans 13 residues. This CDR3 is CASSNGQVYEQYF. The CDR3 DNA sequence: TGTGCCAGCAGCAACGGACAGGTTTACGAGCAGTACTTC.

The chain is built from TRBV29-1 and TRBJ1-2, with TRBD1 identical over 7 bases. The germline CDR1 and CDR2 sequences are SQVTM and ANQGSEA. V trimming: 3 bases; J trimming: 7 bases; junction bases outside the gene matches: 8. The CDR3 extends over 13 amino acids. The CDR3: CSVDHRGPFGYTF. CDR3 nucleotides: TGCAGCGTTGACCACAGGGGCCCCTTTGGCTACACCTTC.

The chain combines TRBV27 with TRBJ2-1; D is possibly TRBD2 (5 bases). Looked up from germline, CDR1 is MNHEY and CDR2 is SMNVEV (reference sequence). CDR3 length equals 13 residues. V dropped 5 bases and J dropped 6 bases, with 11 bases sitting between them. CDR3 protein: CASSGLGGNEQFF. The CDR3 region has the DNA TGTGCCAGCAGTGGTTTAGGAGGCAATGAGCAGTTCTTC.

The chain is built from TRBV4-1 and TRBJ1-4; tentative D call: TRBD1 (6 bases). The CDR3 extends over 14 amino acids. Trimming removed 1 base from V and 7 bases from J, with 10 bases in between. Germline loops: CDR1 MGHRA, CDR2 YSYEKL. In DNA, the CDR3 is TGCGCCAGCAGCCAAGTCGGGGGGGCTGAAAAACTGTTTTTT. It yields the protein CASSQVGGAEKLFF.

The rearrangement joins TRBV2 to TRBJ2-5; D gene ambiguous. Per germline, CDR1 SNHLY and CDR2 FYNNEI. The CDR3 totals 11 residues. Trimming removed 7 bases at V and 6 bases at J, with 9 bases between. The CDR3 DNA reads TGTGCCAGCAATCCCCTAAAGACCCAGTACTTC. The encoded protein is CASNPLKTQYF.

The chain employs TRBV29-1 and TRBJ2-1, with D tentatively TRBD2 (6 bases). CDR1 is SQVTM and CDR2 is ANQGSEA in the germline V gene. CDR3 length equals 14 residues. V dropped 6 bases and J dropped 0 bases, with 12 bases sitting between them. In DNA, the CDR3 is TGCAGCGTCCCGGGGGTGAGCTCCTACAATGAGCAGTTCTTC. Translating it yields CSVPGVSSYNEQFF.

The table lists this clone with a count of one. The V call is TRBV5-1, the J call TRBJ2-2; 8 bases are a match to TRBD1. The CDR3 is made up of 19 amino acids. Losses at the gene ends were 3 bases for V and 0 bases for J; bases not matched to a gene: 13. Germline V gene data show CDR1 as SGHRS and CDR2 as YFSETQ. The CDR3 here is CASSYPERQGPPNTGELFF. CDR3 DNA: TGCGCCAGCAGCTACCCAGAAAGACAGGGGCCACCGAACACCGGGGAGCTGTTTTTT.

J is TRBJ2-3 and V is TRBV6-1; 9 bases are shared with TRBD2. With 7 bases clipped from V and 1 base from J, the junction kept 6 bases outside the gene matches. The CDR3 length is 15 residues. Looked up from germline, CDR1 is MNHNS and CDR2 is SASEGT. CDR3 sequence reads: CASNELAGRTDTQYF. The CDR3 bases are TGTGCCAGCAATGAGCTAGCGGGGCGCACAGATACGCAGTATTTT.

The chain carries TRBV5-5 and TRBJ1-5; D ambiguous. The CDR3 loop spans 12 amino acids. Trimming stripped 2 bases from V and 3 bases from J, with 3 bases between. The germline gives CDR1 SGHKS, CDR2 YYEKEE (reference sequence). DNA of the CDR3: TGTGCCAGCAGCTTACTCAATCAGCCCCAGCATTTT. Translated, it gives CASSLLNQPQHF.

V and J are TRBV2 and TRBJ2-1; D is perhaps TRBD2 (5 bases). Trimming took off 7 bases at V and 2 bases at J, with 9 bases between the two ends. This CDR3 has 13 amino acids. Germline CDR1 is SNHLY and CDR2 is FYNNEI. The CDR3 here is CASKTGAYNEQFF. CDR3 DNA sequence: TGTGCCAGCAAAACCGGGGCCTACAATGAGCAGTTCTTC.

This clone was detected only once. V usage is TRBV11-2 and J usage is TRBJ1-1; possibly TRBD1 for D (5 bases). Trimming took 5 bases from V and 11 from J, leaving 21 bases between them. The CDR3 contains 14 residues. Per germline, CDR1 SGHAT and CDR2 FQNNGV. CDR3 bases: TGTGCCAGCAGCACCCGTCCGGACATTTTTGGGGCTTTCTTT. Its protein product is CASSTRPDIFGAFF.

V and J are TRBV27 and TRBJ1-4; no clear D gene. The CDR3 totals 15 residues. Trimming removed 5 bases from V and 3 bases from J, with 13 bases in between. The germline V gene encodes CDR1 MNHEY and CDR2 SMNVEV (reference sequence). The CDR3 is CASSPRGFPNEKLFF. CDR3 DNA sequence: TGTGCCAGCAGTCCACGGGGATTCCCTAATGAAAAACTGTTTTTT.

V usage is TRBV4-1 and J usage is TRBJ2-7; no clear D. The germline V gene encodes CDR1 MGHRA and CDR2 YSYEKL. V lost 1 base to trimming and J lost 4 bases, with 8 bases between them. This CDR3 has 13 residues. The CDR3 sequence: CASSQGSGYEQYF. The CDR3 nucleotides read TGCGCCAGCAGCCAAGGTTCAGGATACGAGCAGTACTTC.

V gene TRBV7-6 combines with J gene TRBJ1-5; a weak D match, TRBD1 (6 bases). This CDR3 has 14 amino acids. Germline V gives CDR1 SGHVS, CDR2 FNYEAQ. V lost 3 bases to trimming and J lost 5 bases, with 11 bases between them. In nucleotides, the CDR3 is TGTGCCAGCAGCTTTAGGCCAGGGGATCAGCCCCAGCATTTT. It specifies CASSFRPGDQPQHF.

This chain joins TRBV4-1 and TRBJ2-1, with TRBD2 matching 11 bases. The CDR3 consists of 17 residues. V gave up 0 bases and J gave up 2 bases; unmatched junction bases: 3. Germline V lookup: CDR1 MGHRA, CDR2 YSYEKL. The CDR3 sequence is CASSQDLAGGPYNEQFF. Written as DNA, the CDR3 is TGCGCCAGCAGCCAAGACTTAGCGGGAGGGCCCTACAATGAGCAGTTCTTC.

The rearrangement uses TRBV15 and TRBJ2-7; 9 bases fit TRBD1. The V segment lost 2 bases and the J segment 1 base; nucleotides outside the gene matches: 6. Germline V gene data show CDR1 as LNHNV and CDR2 as YYDKDF (reference sequence). The CDR3 loop spans 16 amino acids. The CDR3 DNA follows: TGTGCCACCAGCAGACGCCCCGGGACAGGGTCCTACGAGCAGTACTTC. It is translated as CATSRRPGTGSYEQYF.

The chain links TRBV29-1 to TRBJ2-2; 8 bases agree with TRBD1. The CDR3 is made up of 14 amino acids. V was pared by 3 bases and J by 4 bases, with 4 bases of the junction left unmatched. Germline CDR1 is SQVTM and CDR2 is ANQGSEA. CDR3 DNA: TGCAGCGTTGATTGGACAGGGTCCACCGGGGAGCTGTTTTTT. It translates to CSVDWTGSTGELFF.

V gene TRBV7-9 combines with J gene TRBJ1-4; D may be TRBD1 (5 bases). This CDR3 is built from 14 residues. Germline assignment: CDR1 SEHNR and CDR2 FQNEAQ (reference sequence). V was cut by 5 bases and J by 8 bases, with 15 bases left in between. Here the CDR3 reads CASSPLTGEEKLFF. The DNA of the CDR3 is TGTGCCAGCAGCCCCCTTACGGGGGAGGAAAAACTGTTTTTT.

The chain combines TRBV12-5 with TRBJ1-5; TRBD1 is a possible D gene (5 bases). The length of the CDR3 is 17 residues. Trimming cost V 2 bases and J 1 base, with 15 bases left between them. CDR1 and CDR2 from the germline V gene are LGHNT and FRNRAP. This chain's CDR3 is CASGLLGRDESNQPQHF. CDR3 coding DNA: TGTGCTAGTGGTTTGTTAGGGAGGGACGAAAGCAATCAGCCCCAGCATTTT.

The rearrangement links TRBV10-1 to TRBJ2-1, with D maybe TRBD1 (7 bases). The germline V gene has CDR1 WNHNN and CDR2 SYGVQD (reference sequence). The CDR3 runs 14 residues. The V end lost 4 bases, the J end lost 10 bases, and 17 bases lay between the germline ends. CDR3 coding DNA: TGCGCCAGCAGTGGTAGGGGGCCAGGGAGGGAGCAGTTCTTC. Amino acids: CASSGRGPGREQFF.

The chain is built from TRBV27 and TRBJ2-1; D is unclear. Germline values: CDR1 MNHEY, CDR2 SMNVEV (reference sequence). CDR3 length: 13 amino acids. V dropped 5 bases and J dropped 6 bases, with 11 bases sitting between them. CDR3 in DNA: TGTGCCAGCAGTCCCCTGTTATCCAATGAGCAGTTCTTC. Amino acid sequence: CASSPLLSNEQFF.